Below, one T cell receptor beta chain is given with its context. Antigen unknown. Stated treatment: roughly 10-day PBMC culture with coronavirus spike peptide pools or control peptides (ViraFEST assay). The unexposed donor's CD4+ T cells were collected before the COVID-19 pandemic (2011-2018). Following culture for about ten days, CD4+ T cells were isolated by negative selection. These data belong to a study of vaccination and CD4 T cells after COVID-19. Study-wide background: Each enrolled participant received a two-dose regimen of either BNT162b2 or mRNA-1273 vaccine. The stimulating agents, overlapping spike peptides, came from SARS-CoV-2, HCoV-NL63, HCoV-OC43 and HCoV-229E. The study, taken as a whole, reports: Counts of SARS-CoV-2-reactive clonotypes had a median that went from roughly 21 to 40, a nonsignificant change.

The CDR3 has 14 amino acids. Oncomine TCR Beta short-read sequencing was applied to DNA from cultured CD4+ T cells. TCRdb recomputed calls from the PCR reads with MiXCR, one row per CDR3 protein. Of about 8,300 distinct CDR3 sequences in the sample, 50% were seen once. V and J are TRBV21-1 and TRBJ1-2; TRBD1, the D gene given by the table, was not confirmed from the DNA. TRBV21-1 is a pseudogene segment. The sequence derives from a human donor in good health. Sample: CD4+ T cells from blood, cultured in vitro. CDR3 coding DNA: TGTGCCAGCAGGTTACAGGGGACGACTGATGGCTACACCTTC. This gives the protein CASRLQGTTDGYTF.